This TCR beta chain is from a study of cytomegalovirus exposure and HLA in healthy donors. Whole-study results and caveats: HLA alleles showed associations with some 17,000 TCR beta sequences in a later analysis, at a 0.05 false discovery rate.

Researchers ran the PCR with 60 Vbeta and 13 Jbeta primers. The table came from immunoSEQ multiplex PCR; TCRdb's copy has only in-frame clones and leaves some out. The sample has some 140,000 clones, roughly 78% seen once. The CDR3 has 14 residues. Per germline, CDR1 MNHNS and CDR2 SASEGT. On this clone itself: Its antigen remains unidentified. At one end the junction does not follow the germline gene, possibly because of a read error. The same CDR3 also results from other DNA sequences found in this sample.

Healthy bone marrow donors made up the donors. No record was made of this donor's CMV serostatus. The sequenced sample consisted of PBMCs. This TCR came from a man aged 30-40 years in good health. This sequence joins TRBV6-1 and TRBJ1-5, with TRBD1 identical over 10 bases. CDR3 sequence reads: CASRQDRGFQTQHF. CDR3 bases: TGTGCCAGCAGACAGGACAGGGGGTTCCAAACCCAGCACTTT.